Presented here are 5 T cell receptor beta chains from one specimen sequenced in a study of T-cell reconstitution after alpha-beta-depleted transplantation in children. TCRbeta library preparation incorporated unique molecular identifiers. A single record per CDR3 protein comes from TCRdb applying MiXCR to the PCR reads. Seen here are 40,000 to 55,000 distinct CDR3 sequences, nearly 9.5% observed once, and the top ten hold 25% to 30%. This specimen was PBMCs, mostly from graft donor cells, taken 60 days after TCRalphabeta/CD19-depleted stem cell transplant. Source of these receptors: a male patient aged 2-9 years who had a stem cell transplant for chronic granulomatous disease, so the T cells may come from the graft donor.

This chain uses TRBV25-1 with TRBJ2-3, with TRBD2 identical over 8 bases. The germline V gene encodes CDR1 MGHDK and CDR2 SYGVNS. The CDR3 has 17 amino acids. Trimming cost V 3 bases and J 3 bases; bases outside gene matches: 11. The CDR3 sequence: CASSDPPSGRGTDTQYF. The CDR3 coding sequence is TGTGCCAGCAGTGACCCCCCCAGCGGGAGAGGAACAGATACGCAGTATTTT.

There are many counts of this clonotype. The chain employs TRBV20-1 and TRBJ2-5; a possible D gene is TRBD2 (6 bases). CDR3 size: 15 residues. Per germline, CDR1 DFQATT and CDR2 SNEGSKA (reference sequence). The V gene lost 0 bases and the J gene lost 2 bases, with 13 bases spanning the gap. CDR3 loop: CSARDPFSGQETQYF. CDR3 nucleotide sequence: TGCAGTGCTAGAGATCCCTTTAGCGGACAAGAGACCCAGTACTTC.

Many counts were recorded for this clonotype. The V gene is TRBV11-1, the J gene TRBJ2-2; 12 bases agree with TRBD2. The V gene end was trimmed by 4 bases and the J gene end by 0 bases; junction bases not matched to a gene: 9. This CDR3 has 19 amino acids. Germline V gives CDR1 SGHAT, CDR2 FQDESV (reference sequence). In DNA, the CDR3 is TGTGCCAGCAGCTCCCCTCCGACTAGCGGGAGCGCGAACACCGGGGAGCTGTTTTTT. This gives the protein CASSSPPTSGSANTGELFF.

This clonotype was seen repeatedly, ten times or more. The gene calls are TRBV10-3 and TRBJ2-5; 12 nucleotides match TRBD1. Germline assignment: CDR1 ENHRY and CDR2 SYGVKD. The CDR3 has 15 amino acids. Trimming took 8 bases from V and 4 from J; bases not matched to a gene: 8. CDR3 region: CAIGTGQGASETQYF. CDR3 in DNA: TGTGCCATCGGAACGGGACAGGGGGCCTCAGAGACCCAGTACTTC.

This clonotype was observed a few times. The CDR3 loop reads CASSEDRVNGYTF. The CDR3, as DNA: TGTGCCAGCAGTGAGGACAGGGTTAATGGCTACACCTTC. This rearrangement joins TRBV2 to TRBJ1-2, with 8 bases that match TRBD1. CDR1 is SNHLY, CDR2 FYNNEI, per germline. The J segment lost 6 bases and the V segment lost 3 bases, leaving 3 bases of the junction unmatched. This CDR3 comprises 13 residues.